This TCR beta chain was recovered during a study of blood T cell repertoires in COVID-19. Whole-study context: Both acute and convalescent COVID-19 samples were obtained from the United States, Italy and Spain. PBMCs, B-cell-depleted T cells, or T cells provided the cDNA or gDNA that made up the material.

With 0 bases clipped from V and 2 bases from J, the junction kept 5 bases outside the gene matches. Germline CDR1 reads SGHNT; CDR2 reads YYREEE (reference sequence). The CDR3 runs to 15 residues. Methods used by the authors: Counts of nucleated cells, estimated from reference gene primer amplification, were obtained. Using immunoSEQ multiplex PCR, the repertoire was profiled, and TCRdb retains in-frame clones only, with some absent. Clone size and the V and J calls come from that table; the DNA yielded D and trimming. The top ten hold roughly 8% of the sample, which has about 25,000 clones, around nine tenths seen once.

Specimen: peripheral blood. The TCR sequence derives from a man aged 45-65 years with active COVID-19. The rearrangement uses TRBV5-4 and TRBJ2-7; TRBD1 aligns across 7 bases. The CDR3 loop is CASSLGQGATYEQYF. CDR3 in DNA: TGTGCCAGCAGCTTGGGACAGGGTGCCACCTACGAGCAGTACTTC.